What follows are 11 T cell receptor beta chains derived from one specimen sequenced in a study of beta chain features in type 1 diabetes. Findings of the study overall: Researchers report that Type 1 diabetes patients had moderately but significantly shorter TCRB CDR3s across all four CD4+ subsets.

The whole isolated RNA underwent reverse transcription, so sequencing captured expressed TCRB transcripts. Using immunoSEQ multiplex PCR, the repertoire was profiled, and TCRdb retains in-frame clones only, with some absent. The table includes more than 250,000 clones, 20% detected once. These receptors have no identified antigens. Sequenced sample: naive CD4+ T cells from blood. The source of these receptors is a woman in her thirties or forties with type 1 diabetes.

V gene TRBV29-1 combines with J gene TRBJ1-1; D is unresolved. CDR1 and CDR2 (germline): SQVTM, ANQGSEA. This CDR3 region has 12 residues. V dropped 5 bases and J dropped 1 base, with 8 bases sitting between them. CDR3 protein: CSVPPRNTEAFF. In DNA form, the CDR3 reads TGCAGCGTTCCCCCCAGGAACACTGAAGCTTTCTTT.

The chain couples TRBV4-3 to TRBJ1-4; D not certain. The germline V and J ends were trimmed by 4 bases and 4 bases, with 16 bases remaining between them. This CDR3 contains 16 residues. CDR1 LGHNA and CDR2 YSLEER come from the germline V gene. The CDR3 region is CASSLDSKTSNEKLFF. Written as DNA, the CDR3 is TGCGCCAGCAGCCTGGATTCCAAGACAAGTAATGAAAAACTGTTTTTT.

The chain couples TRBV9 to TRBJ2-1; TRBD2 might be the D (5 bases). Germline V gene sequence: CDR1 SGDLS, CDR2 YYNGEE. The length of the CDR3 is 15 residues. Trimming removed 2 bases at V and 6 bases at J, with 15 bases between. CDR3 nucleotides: TGTGCCAGCAGCGTGGGAGCCGTGGTGGGCAATGAGCAGTTCTTC. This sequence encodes CASSVGAVVGNEQFF.

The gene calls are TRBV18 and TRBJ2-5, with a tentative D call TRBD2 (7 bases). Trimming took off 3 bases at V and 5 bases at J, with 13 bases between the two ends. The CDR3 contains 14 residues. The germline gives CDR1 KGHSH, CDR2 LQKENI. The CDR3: CASSPLRGAETQYF. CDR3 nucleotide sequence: TGTGCCAGCTCACCCCTCCGGGGGGCGGAGACCCAGTACTTC.

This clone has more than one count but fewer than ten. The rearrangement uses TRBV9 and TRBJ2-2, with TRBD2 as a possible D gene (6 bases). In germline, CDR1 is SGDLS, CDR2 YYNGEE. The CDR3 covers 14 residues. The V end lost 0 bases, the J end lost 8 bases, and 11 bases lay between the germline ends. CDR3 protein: CASSVAGGWGELFF. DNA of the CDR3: TGTGCCAGCAGCGTAGCCGGGGGATGGGGGGAGCTGTTTTTT.

In nucleotides, the CDR3 is TGTGCCAGCAGTGACCGGGATCAGCCCCAGCATTTT. Translating it yields CASSDRDQPQHF. The chain has TRBV6-1 and TRBJ1-5; no definite D call. CDR3 size: 12 residues. V was cut by 3 bases and J by 5 bases, with 5 bases left in between. Per the germline V gene, CDR1 is MNHNS and CDR2 is SASEGT.

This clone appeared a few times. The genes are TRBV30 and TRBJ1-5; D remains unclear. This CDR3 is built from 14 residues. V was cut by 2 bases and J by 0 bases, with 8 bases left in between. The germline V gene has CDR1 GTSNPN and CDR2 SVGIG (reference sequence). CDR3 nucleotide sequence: TGTGCCTGGAGTATCAGTTATAGCAATCAGCCCCAGCATTTT. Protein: CAWSISYSNQPQHF.

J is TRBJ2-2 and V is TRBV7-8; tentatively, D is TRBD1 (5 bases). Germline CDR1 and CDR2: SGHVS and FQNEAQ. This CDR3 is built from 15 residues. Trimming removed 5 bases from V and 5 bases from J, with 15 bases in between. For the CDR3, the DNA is TGTGCCAGCAGCGGGCGACAGTTAAGGACCGGGGAGCTGTTTTTT. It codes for CASSGRQLRTGELFF.

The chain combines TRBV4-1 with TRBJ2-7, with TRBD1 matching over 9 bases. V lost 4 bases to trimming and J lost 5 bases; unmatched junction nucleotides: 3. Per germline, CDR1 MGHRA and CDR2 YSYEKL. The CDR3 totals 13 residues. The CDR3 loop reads CASSPRDRDEQYF. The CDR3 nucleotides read TGCGCCAGCAGCCCCCGGGACAGGGACGAGCAGTACTTC.

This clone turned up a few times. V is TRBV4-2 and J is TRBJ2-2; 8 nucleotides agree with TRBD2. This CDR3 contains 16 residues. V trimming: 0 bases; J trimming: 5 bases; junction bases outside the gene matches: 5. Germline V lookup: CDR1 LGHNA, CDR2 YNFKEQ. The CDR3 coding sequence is TGTGCCAGCAGCCAAGAGGTCGGGGGGGGTACCGGGGAGCTGTTTTTT. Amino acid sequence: CASSQEVGGGTGELFF.

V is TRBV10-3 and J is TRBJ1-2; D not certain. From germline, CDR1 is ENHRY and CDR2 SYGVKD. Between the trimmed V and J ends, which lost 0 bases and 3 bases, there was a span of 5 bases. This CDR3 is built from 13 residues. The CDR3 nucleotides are TGTGCCATCAGTGAGTCACAAGACTATGGCTACACCTTC. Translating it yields CAISESQDYGYTF.